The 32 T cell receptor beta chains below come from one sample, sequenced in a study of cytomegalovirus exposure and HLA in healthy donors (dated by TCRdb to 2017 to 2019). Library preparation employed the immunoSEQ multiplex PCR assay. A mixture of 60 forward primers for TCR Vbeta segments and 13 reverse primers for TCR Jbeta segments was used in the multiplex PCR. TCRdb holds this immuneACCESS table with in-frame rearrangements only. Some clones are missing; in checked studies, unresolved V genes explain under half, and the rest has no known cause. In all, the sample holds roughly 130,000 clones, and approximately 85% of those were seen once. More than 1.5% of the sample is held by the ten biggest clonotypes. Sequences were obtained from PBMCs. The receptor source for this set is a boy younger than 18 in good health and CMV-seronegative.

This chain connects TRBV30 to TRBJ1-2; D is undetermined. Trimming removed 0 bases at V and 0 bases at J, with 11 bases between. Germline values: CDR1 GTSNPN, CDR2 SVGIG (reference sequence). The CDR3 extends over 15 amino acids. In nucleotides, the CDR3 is TGTGCCTGGAGTGTACCAATCACTACTAACTATGGCTACACCTTC. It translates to CAWSVPITTNYGYTF.

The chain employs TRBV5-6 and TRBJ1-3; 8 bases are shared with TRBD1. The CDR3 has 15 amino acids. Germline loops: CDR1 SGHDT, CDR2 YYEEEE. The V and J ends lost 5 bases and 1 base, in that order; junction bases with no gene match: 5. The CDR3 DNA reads TGTGCCAGCAGGTTTCAGGGGGCGTCTGGAAACACCATATATTTT. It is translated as CASRFQGASGNTIYF.

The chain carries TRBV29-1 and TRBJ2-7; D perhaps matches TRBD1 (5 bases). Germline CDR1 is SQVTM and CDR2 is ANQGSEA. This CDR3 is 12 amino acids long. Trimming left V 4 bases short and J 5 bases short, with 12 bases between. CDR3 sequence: CSVATVWDEQYF. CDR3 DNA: TGCAGCGTTGCGACAGTCTGGGACGAGCAGTACTTC.

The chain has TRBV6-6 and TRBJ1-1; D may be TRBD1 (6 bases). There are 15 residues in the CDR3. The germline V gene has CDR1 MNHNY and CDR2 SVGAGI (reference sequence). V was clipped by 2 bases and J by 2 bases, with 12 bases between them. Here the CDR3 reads CASSYRGADNTEAFF. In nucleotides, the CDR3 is TGTGCCAGCAGTTACCGGGGGGCAGATAACACTGAAGCTTTCTTT.

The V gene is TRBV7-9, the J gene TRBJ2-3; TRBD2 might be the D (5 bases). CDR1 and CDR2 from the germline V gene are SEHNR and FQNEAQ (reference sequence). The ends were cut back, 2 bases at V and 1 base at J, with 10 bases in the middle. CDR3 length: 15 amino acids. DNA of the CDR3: TGTGCCAGCAGCTTAACGAGGGCCGGCACAGATACGCAGTATTTT. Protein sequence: CASSLTRAGTDTQYF.

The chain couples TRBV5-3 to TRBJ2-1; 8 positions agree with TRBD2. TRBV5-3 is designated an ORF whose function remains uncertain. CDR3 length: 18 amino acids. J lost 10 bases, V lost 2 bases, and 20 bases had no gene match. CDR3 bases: TGTGCCAGAAGCTTCGAGCGGGGGACCCTATTACCCCAAGGGGAGCAGTTCTTC. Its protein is CARSFERGTLLPQGEQFF.

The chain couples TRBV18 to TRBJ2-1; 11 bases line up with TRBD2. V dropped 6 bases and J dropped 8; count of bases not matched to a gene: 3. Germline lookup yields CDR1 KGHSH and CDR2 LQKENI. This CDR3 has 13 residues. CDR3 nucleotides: TGTGCCAGCTCTAGCGGGGGGGCTGATGAGCAGTTCTTC. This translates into CASSSGGADEQFF. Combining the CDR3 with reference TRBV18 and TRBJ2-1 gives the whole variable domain NAGVMQNPRHLVRRRGQEARLRCSPMKGHSHVYWYRQLPEEGLKFMVYLQKENIIDESGMPKERFSAEFPKEGPSILRIQQVVRGDSAAYFCASSSGGADEQFFGPGTRLTVL.

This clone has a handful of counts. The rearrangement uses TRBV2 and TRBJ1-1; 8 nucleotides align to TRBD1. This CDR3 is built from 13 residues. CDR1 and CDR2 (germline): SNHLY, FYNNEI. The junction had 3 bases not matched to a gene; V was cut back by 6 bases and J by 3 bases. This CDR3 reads CASRTGEDTEAFF. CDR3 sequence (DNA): TGTGCCAGCAGGACAGGGGAGGACACTGAAGCTTTCTTT.

The CDR3 nucleotides are TGCGCCAGCAGCCGAGAAGGAGGCCGCTATGGCTACACCTTC. This translates into CASSREGGRYGYTF. The chain is built from TRBV5-1 and TRBJ1-2; D uncertain. V lost 4 bases, J lost 4 bases, and 14 bases lay in between. CDR3 size: 14 residues. The germline V gene has CDR1 SGHRS and CDR2 YFSETQ.

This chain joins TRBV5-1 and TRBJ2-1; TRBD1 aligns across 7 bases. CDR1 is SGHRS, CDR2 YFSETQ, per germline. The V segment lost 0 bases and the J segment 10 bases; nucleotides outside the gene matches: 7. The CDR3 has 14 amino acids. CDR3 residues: CASSLGQGSGEQFF. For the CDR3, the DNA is TGCGCCAGCAGCTTGGGACAGGGATCAGGGGAGCAGTTCTTC.

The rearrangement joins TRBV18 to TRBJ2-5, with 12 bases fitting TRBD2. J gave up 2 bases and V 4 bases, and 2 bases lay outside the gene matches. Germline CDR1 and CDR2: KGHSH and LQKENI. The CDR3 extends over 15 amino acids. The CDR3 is CASSLGLAGQETQYF. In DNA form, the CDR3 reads TGTGCCAGCTCACTAGGACTAGCGGGACAAGAGACCCAGTACTTC.

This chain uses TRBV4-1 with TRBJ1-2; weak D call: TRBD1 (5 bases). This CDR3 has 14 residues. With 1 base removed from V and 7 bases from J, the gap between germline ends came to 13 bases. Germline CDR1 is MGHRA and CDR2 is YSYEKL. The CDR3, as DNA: TGCGCCAGCAGCCAAGCCCAATTCGGGGGTGGCTACACCTTC. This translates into CASSQAQFGGGYTF.

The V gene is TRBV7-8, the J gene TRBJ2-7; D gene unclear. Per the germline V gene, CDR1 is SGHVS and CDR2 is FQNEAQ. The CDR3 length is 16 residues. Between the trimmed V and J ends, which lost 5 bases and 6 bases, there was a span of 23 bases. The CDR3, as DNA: TGTGCCAGCAGCCACTCCGCGCGGCCGATCCCTCCCGAGCAGTACTTC. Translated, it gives CASSHSARPIPPEQYF.

The chain's CDR3 is CASSPIPLSNQPQHF. Here the CDR3 DNA reads TGTGCCAGCTCACCTATTCCCCTTAGCAATCAGCCCCAGCATTTT. The J gene is TRBJ1-5, the V gene TRBV18; D remains ambiguous. The CDR3 sequence is 15 residues long. The V gene lost 3 bases and the J gene lost 0 bases, with 9 bases spanning the gap. The germline V gene encodes CDR1 KGHSH and CDR2 LQKENI.

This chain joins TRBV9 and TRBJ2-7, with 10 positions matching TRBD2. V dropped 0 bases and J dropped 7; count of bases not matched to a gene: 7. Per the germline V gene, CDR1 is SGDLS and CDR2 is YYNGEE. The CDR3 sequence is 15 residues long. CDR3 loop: CASSVAASGGWEQYF. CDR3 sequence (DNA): TGTGCCAGCAGCGTAGCGGCTAGCGGGGGTTGGGAGCAGTACTTC.

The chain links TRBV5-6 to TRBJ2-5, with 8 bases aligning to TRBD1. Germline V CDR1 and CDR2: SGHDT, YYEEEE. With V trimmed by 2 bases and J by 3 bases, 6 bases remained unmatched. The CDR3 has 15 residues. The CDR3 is CASSFRTGWEETQYF. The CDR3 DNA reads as TGTGCCAGCAGCTTTCGGACAGGGTGGGAAGAGACCCAGTACTTC.

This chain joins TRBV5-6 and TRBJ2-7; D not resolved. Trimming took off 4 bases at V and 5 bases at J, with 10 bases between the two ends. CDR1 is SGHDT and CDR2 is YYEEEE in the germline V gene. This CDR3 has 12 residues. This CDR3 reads CASSQALDEQYF. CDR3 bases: TGTGCCAGCAGCCAAGCGCTAGACGAGCAGTACTTC.

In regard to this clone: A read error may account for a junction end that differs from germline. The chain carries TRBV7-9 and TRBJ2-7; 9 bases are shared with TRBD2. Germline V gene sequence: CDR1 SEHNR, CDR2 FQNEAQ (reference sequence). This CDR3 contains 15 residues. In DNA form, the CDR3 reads TGTTCCAGCAGCGAGAAGACTAGCGGAACCTACGAGCAGTACTTC. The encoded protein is CSSSEKTSGTYEQYF.

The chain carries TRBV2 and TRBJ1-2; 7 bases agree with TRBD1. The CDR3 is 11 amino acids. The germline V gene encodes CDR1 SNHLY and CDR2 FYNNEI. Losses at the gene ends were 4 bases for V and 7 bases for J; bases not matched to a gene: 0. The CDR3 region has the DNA TGTGCCAGCAGTGCAGGGGGTGGCTACACCTTC. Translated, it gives CASSAGGGYTF. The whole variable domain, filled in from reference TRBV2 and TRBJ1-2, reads EPEVTQTPSHQVTQMGQEVILRCVPISNHLYFYWYRQILGQKVEFLVSFYNNEISEKSEIFDDQFSVERPDGSNFTLKIRSTKLEDSAMYFCASSAGGGYTFGSGTRLTVV.

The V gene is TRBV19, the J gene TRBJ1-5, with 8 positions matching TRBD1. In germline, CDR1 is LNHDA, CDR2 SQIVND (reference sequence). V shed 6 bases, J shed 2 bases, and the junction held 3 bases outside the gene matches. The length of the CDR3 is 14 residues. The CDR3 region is CASRGQGGNQPQHF. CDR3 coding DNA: TGTGCCAGTAGAGGACAGGGCGGCAATCAGCCCCAGCATTTT.

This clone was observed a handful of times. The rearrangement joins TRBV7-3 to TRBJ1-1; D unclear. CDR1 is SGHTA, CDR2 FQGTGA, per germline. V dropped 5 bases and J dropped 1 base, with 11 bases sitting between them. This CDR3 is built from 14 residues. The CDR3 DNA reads TGTGCCAGCAGCCCAGCGGGCGGGAACACTGAAGCTTTCTTT. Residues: CASSPAGGNTEAFF.

The CDR3 spells CASSPGLSAGELFF. The CDR3 nucleotides read TGTGCCAGCAGTCCTGGACTGTCGGCCGGGGAGCTGTTTTTT. This rearrangement joins TRBV11-1 to TRBJ2-2; TRBD2 might be the D (5 bases). V lost 6 bases, J lost 6 bases, and 14 bases lay in between. The germline V gene encodes CDR1 SGHAT and CDR2 FQDESV (reference sequence). The CDR3 length is 14 residues.

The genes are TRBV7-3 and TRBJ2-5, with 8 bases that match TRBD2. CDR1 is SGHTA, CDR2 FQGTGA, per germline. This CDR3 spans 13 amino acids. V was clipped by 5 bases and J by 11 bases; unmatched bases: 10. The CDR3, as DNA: TGTGCCAGCAGCCCGGGAGGGCCTGGAGAGCAGTACTTC. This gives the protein CASSPGGPGEQYF.

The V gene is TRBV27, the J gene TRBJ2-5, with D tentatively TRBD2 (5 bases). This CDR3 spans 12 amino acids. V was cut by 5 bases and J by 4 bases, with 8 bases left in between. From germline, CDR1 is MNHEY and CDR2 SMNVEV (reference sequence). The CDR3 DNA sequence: TGTGCCAGCAGTGAGGGCGGAGAGACCCAGTACTTC. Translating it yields CASSEGGETQYF.

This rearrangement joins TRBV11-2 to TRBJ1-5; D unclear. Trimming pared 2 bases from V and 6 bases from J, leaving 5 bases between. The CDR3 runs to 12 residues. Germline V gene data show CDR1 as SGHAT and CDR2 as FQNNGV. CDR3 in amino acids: CASSLYGQPQHF. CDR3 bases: TGTGCCAGCAGCTTATACGGTCAGCCCCAGCATTTT.

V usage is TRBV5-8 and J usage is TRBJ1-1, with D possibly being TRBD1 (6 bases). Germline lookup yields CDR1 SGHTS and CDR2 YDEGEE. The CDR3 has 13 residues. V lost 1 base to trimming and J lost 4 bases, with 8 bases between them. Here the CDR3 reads CASSLIGGTEAFF. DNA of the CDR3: TGTGCCAGCAGCTTGATAGGGGGCACTGAAGCTTTCTTT.

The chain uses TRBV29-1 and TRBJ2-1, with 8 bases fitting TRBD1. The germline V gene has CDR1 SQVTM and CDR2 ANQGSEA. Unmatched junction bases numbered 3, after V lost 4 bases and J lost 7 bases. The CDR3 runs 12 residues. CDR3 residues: CSVGTGLNEQFF. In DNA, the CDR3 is TGCAGCGTTGGGACAGGGCTGAATGAGCAGTTCTTC.

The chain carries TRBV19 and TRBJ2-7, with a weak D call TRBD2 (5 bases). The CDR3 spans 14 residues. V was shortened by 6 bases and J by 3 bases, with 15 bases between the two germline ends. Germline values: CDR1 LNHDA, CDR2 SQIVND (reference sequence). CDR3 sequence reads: CASSTPGVHYEQYF. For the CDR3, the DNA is TGTGCCAGTAGCACCCCCGGGGTGCACTACGAGCAGTACTTC.

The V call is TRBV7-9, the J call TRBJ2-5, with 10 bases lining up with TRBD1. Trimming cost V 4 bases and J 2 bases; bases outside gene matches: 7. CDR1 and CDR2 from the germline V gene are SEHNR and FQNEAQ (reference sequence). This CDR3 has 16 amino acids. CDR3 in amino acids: CASSSSDRGRQETQYF. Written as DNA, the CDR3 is TGTGCCAGCAGCTCTTCAGACAGGGGGCGGCAAGAGACCCAGTACTTC.

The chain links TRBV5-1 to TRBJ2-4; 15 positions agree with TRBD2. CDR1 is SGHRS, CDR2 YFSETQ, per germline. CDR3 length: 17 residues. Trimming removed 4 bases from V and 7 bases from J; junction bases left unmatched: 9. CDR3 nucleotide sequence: TGCGCCAGCAGCCCAGCGACCGGGACTAGCGGGAGGAACATTCAGTACTTC. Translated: CASSPATGTSGRNIQYF.

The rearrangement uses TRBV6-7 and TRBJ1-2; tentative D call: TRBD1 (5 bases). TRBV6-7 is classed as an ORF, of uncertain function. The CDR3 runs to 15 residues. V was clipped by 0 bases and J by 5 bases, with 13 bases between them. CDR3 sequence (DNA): TGTGCCAGCAGTTACTCGATTCGGGGGGAGTATGGCTACACCTTC. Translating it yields CASSYSIRGEYGYTF.

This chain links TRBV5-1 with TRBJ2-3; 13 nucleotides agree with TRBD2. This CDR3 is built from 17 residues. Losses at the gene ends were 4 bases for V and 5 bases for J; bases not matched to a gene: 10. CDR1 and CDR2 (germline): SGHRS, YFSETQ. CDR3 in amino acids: CASSGTSGAIRGDTQYF. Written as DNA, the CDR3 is TGCGCCAGCAGCGGGACTAGCGGGGCCATAAGAGGAGATACGCAGTATTTT. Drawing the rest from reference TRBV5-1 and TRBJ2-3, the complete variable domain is KAGVTQTPRYLIKTRGQQVTLSCSPISGHRSVSWYQQTPGQGLQFLFEYFSETQRNKGNFPGRFSGRQFSNSRSEMNVSTLELGDSALYLCASSGTSGAIRGDTQYFGPGTRLTVL.